The next 24 T cell receptor beta chains were all read from a single sample in a study of blood T cell repertoires in COVID-19. Method: immunoSEQ multiplex PCR; TCRdb's copy keeps in-frame clones and lacks some. The sample has about 200,000 clones, 80% to 90% seen once. The sample consisted of peripheral blood. These receptors originate from a human donor with active or convalescent COVID-19. The donor label of this sample is uncertain.

The chain couples TRBV29-1 to TRBJ1-4; TRBD1 matches at 7 bases. Germline V CDR1 and CDR2: SQVTM, ANQGSEA. CDR3 length: 15 amino acids. V trimming: 2 bases; J trimming: 4 bases; junction bases outside the gene matches: 7. CDR3 amino acids: CSVEIRTGGNEKLFF. CDR3 sequence (DNA): TGCAGCGTTGAAATTCGGACAGGTGGTAATGAAAAACTGTTTTTT.

This clone came up once. The chain has TRBV5-1 and TRBJ2-3; no clear D gene. CDR3 size: 13 residues. The V gene's germline CDR1 is SGHRS and CDR2 YFSETQ. V was trimmed by 2 bases and J by 0 bases, leaving 4 bases between them. Here the CDR3 reads CASSFSSTDTQYF. The DNA of the CDR3 is TGCGCCAGCAGCTTTTCTAGCACAGATACGCAGTATTTT.

This clone was detected only once. This chain connects TRBV12-3 or TRBV12-4 to TRBJ2-1; D gene uncertain. CDR3 size: 13 residues. The V end was cut by 8 bases, the J end by 6 bases, with 14 bases between. The CDR3 loop reads CASGTSAGNEQFF. The CDR3 DNA reads as TGTGCCAGCGGTACCTCGGCAGGCAATGAGCAGTTCTTC.

By share of the sample, this clone is medium-sized. This chain joins TRBV2 and TRBJ2-1; 9 bases are shared with TRBD1. Unmatched junction bases numbered 13, after V lost 8 bases and J lost 5 bases. Germline CDR1 is SNHLY and CDR2 is FYNNEI. The CDR3 length is 16 residues. The CDR3 nucleotides are TGTGCCAGCGCCTCGTACAGGGGGCGCGGCAACAATGAGCAGTTCTTC. Amino acid sequence: CASASYRGRGNNEQFF.

The V and J genes are TRBV7-3 and TRBJ2-1, with 7 bases matching TRBD2. The CDR3 is 16 residues long. CDR1 and CDR2 (germline): SGHTA, FQGTGA. V was pared by 1 base and J by 7 bases, with 10 bases of the junction left unmatched. The CDR3 DNA sequence: TGTGCCAGCAGCTTAATGTCCGCGGGGGTCAGGAATGAGCAGTTCTTC. Protein product: CASSLMSAGVRNEQFF. Complete variable domain (other parts from reference TRBV7-3 and TRBJ2-1): GAGVSQTPSNKVTEKGKYVELRCDPISGHTALYWYRQSLGQGPEFLIYFQGTGAADDSGLPNDRFFAVRPEGSVSTLKIQRTERGDSAVYLCASSLMSAGVRNEQFFGPGTRLTVL.

This chain connects TRBV3-1 (or the pseudogene TRBV3-2) to TRBJ2-3; D is possibly TRBD1 (6 bases). From germline, CDR1 is LGHDT and CDR2 YNNKEL (reference sequence). This CDR3 spans 21 amino acids. Trimming stripped 1 base from V and 4 bases from J, with 30 bases between. CDR3 region: CASSQALGHRTIRHSADTQYF. CDR3 DNA: TGTGCCAGCAGCCAAGCCCTGGGACACAGGACCATTAGACACAGCGCAGATACGCAGTATTTT.

The CDR3 nucleotides are TGTGCCAGCAGCTTAAGGGGACTGAGGGGAGGCGAGCAGTACTTC. Translated, it gives CASSLRGLRGGEQYF. This rearrangement joins TRBV7-2 to TRBJ2-7; possible D gene TRBD2, 6 bases. Germline V gene sequence: CDR1 SGHTA, CDR2 FQGNSA. Deletions cut 2 bases from V and 6 bases from J, with 17 bases between. The CDR3 consists of 15 residues.

The chain couples TRBV2 to TRBJ2-2, with TRBD2 identical over 8 bases. Germline assignment: CDR1 SNHLY and CDR2 FYNNEI. This CDR3 has 14 amino acids. V lost 7 bases, J lost 3 bases, and 4 bases stayed unmatched. CDR3 protein: CASIRAGDTGELFF. CDR3 DNA sequence: TGTGCCAGCATAAGAGCGGGAGACACCGGGGAGCTGTTTTTT.

J is TRBJ1-1 and V is TRBV10-3; maybe TRBD1 (5 bases). The CDR3 sequence is 13 residues long. Trimming cost V 7 bases and J 2 bases, with 11 bases left between them. In germline, CDR1 is ENHRY, CDR2 SYGVKD. CDR3 in amino acids: CAINRGVNTEAFF. The CDR3 DNA sequence: TGTGCCATCAATCGGGGGGTTAACACTGAAGCTTTCTTT.

The V gene is TRBV5-4, the J gene TRBJ2-1; D possibly corresponds to TRBD2 (6 bases). V shed 5 bases and J shed 3 bases, with 21 bases lying between them. Germline lookup yields CDR1 SGHNT and CDR2 YYREEE (reference sequence). The CDR3 loop spans 17 amino acids. CDR3 bases: TGTGCCAGCAGTCTTAGGAGAACCTTGGGAGGCTACAATGAGCAGTTCTTC. This translates into CASSLRRTLGGYNEQFF.

V is TRBV12-3 or TRBV12-4 and J is TRBJ1-5, with D uncertain. The CDR3 runs to 12 residues. V was cut by 2 bases and J by 9 bases, with 8 bases left in between. Written as DNA, the CDR3 is TGTGCCAGCAGTTTACAGCGTGGGCCCCAGCATTTT. Its translation: CASSLQRGPQHF.

The chain carries TRBV5-6 and TRBJ1-2, with 8 bases fitting TRBD1. Germline trimming cut 4 bases from V and 8 bases from J; bases unmatched to any gene: 13. Germline assignment: CDR1 SGHDT and CDR2 YYEEEE. The length of the CDR3 is 15 residues. The CDR3 nucleotides read TGTGCCAGCAGCCCAGATTTCGGACAGGGTCGAGGCTACACCTTC. Translation gives CASSPDFGQGRGYTF.

This chain's CDR3 is CAWGLQAGLSRSGYTF. CDR3 sequence (DNA): TGTGCCTGGGGCTTACAAGCGGGACTTTCGAGGAGCGGCTACACCTTC. V is TRBV30 and J is TRBJ1-2; the D gene is possibly TRBD1 (5 bases). This CDR3 region has 16 residues. V was cut by 5 bases and J by 8 bases, with 27 bases left in between. Per germline, CDR1 GTSNPN and CDR2 SVGIG (reference sequence).

The V call is TRBV7-3, the J call TRBJ2-5, with 8 bases that match TRBD2. Per germline, CDR1 SGHTA and CDR2 FQGTGA. J lost 5 bases, V lost 2 bases, and 10 bases had no gene match. CDR3 size: 16 residues. CDR3 coding DNA: TGTGCCAGCAGCTTACGAGGGCTAGCGGGCACGGAGACCCAGTACTTC. Its protein is CASSLRGLAGTETQYF. The whole variable domain, filled in from reference TRBV7-3 and TRBJ2-5, reads GAGVSQTPSNKVTEKGKYVELRCDPISGHTALYWYRQSLGQGPEFLIYFQGTGAADDSGLPNDRFFAVRPEGSVSTLKIQRTERGDSAVYLCASSLRGLAGTETQYFGPGTRLLVL.

The chain couples TRBV18 to TRBJ1-1, with D perhaps matching TRBD1 (6 bases). CDR3 size: 18 residues. With 2 bases removed from V and 0 bases from J, the gap between germline ends came to 19 bases. From germline, CDR1 is KGHSH and CDR2 LQKENI. The CDR3 region has the DNA TGTGCCAGCTCACCAGCCTCCTACTCAGGGGTTATGAACACTGAAGCTTTCTTT. Translation gives CASSPASYSGVMNTEAFF.

This clone was observed a single time. The J gene is TRBJ2-1, the V gene TRBV24-1; 7 bases agree with TRBD1. Germline CDR1 and CDR2: KGHDR and SFDVKD. The trim removed 4 bases at V and 10 bases at J, leaving 6 bases unmatched. This CDR3 comprises 13 residues. The CDR3 DNA follows: TGTGCCACCAGTGACCGGGACAGCTGGGAGCAGTTCTTC. This translates into CATSDRDSWEQFF.

The chain joins TRBV7-2 to TRBJ2-7; D gene ambiguous. Deletions cut 6 bases from V and 3 bases from J, with 9 bases between. The CDR3 has 12 amino acids. Germline V gene data show CDR1 as SGHTA and CDR2 as FQGNSA. The CDR3 bases are TGTGCCAGCAGTTGGCTCAGCTACGAGCAGTACTTC. Amino acid sequence: CASSWLSYEQYF. The variable domain in full, completed from reference TRBV7-2 and TRBJ2-7, reads GAGVSQSPSNKVTEKGKDVELRCDPISGHTALYWYRQSLGQGLEFLIYFQGNSAPDKSGLPSDRFSAERTGGSVSTLTIQRTQQEDSAVYLCASSWLSYEQYFGPGTRLTVT.

This chain uses TRBV6-5 with TRBJ2-3; tentative D call: TRBD1 (6 bases). Germline loops: CDR1 MNHEY, CDR2 SVGAGI. V was clipped by 6 bases and J by 3 bases, with 10 bases between them. The CDR3 length is 13 residues. CDR3 DNA sequence: TGTGCCAGCAGGAAAACAGGGACAGATACGCAGTATTTT. This gives the protein CASRKTGTDTQYF.

The V and J genes are TRBV9 and TRBJ1-4; D remains ambiguous. The CDR3 totals 16 residues. Germline V gene lookup returns CDR1 SGDLS and CDR2 YYNGEE. V dropped 0 bases and J dropped 5 bases, with 14 bases sitting between them. CDR3 loop: CASSVAPGGRNEKLFF. DNA for the CDR3: TGTGCCAGCAGCGTAGCTCCCGGAGGGAGAAATGAAAAACTGTTTTTT.

The V gene is TRBV4-3, the J gene TRBJ1-6, with unresolved D. Germline values: CDR1 LGHNA, CDR2 YSLEER. The V end lost 0 bases, the J end lost 0 bases, and 6 bases lay between the germline ends. The CDR3 has 16 amino acids. The CDR3 region is CASSQDLSSYNSPLHF. The DNA of the CDR3 is TGCGCCAGCAGCCAAGATCTGAGCTCCTATAATTCACCCCTCCACTTT.

This chain uses TRBV5-4 with TRBJ2-7; 8 bases are shared with TRBD2. Losses at the gene ends were 3 bases for V and 0 bases for J; bases not matched to a gene: 8. This CDR3 region has 16 residues. CDR1 SGHNT and CDR2 YYREEE come from the germline V gene (reference sequence). DNA of the CDR3: TGTGCCAGCAGCTCCCAACTGGCGGGAGGCTCCTACGAGCAGTACTTC. Protein product: CASSSQLAGGSYEQYF.

This clone appeared a single time. The chain is built from TRBV18 and TRBJ2-3; a weak D match, TRBD2 (6 bases). Germline V lookup: CDR1 KGHSH, CDR2 LQKENI. V was pared by 5 bases and J by 0 bases, with 15 bases between. This CDR3 has 16 amino acids. CDR3 region: CASSTLSGGSTDTQYF. CDR3 nucleotides: TGTGCCAGCTCAACTCTTTCTGGGGGGAGCACAGATACGCAGTATTTT.

This clone has a handful of counts. The V call is TRBV11-3, the J call TRBJ1-4; D remains ambiguous. This CDR3 is built from 13 residues. Germline loops: CDR1 SGHNT, CDR2 YENEEA. Trimming left V 5 bases short and J 4 bases short, with 8 bases between. The CDR3 here is CASSERINEKLFF. In nucleotides, the CDR3 is TGTGCCAGCAGCGAGAGGATTAATGAAAAACTGTTTTTT.

The chain carries TRBV12-3 or TRBV12-4 and TRBJ2-3; D remains ambiguous. This CDR3 is built from 13 residues. The V end lost 6 bases, the J end lost 3 bases, and 10 bases lay between the germline ends. The CDR3 loop reads CASSTNPTDTQYF. The CDR3 region has the DNA TGTGCCAGCAGCACAAACCCGACAGATACGCAGTATTTT.